Listed below are T cell receptor beta chains from one sample, sequenced in a study of T cell responses to AZD1222 COVID-19 vaccine. Sequenced by immunoSEQ multiplex PCR; TCRdb stores in-frame clones only, minus some. The table lists about 97,000 clones, 70% to 90% of them singletons. Source: peripheral blood, taken 28 days after the second AZD1222 dose. These receptors originate from an adult who received the AZD1222 COVID-19 vaccine. Both conserved end residues are part of each CDR3. Each record gives: CDR3 protein, CDR3 DNA, J gene, D gene, V gene, clone size. A D gene is named only where the DNA matches it firmly. Size is omitted from some rows. Given values are once, few, many or a class for expanded clones.

cdr3_aa: CASSQDRVGTEAFF; cdr3_nt: TGTGCCAGCAGCCAGGACAGGGTGGGCACTGAAGCTTTCTTT; j_call: TRBJ1-1; d_call: TRBD1; v_call: TRBV4-2; clone_size: NA
cdr3_aa: CASSPLRSEGNYGYTF; cdr3_nt: TGTGCCAGCTCACCACTTAGGTCCGAAGGGAACTATGGCTACACCTTC; j_call: TRBJ1-2; d_call: NA; v_call: TRBV18; clone_size: NA
cdr3_aa: CSVRSGGSNSPLHF; cdr3_nt: TGCAGCGTTAGGTCGGGGGGAAGTAATTCACCCCTCCACTTT; j_call: TRBJ1-6; d_call: NA; v_call: TRBV29-1; clone_size: NA
cdr3_aa: CASSPGGREGNEQYF; cdr3_nt: TGTGCCAGCAGCCCAGGGGGGAGGGAGGGTAACGAGCAGTACTTC; j_call: TRBJ2-7; d_call: NA; v_call: TRBV7-8; clone_size: NA
cdr3_aa: CASSQDRDLPEQYF; cdr3_nt: TGCGCCAGCAGCCAAGATCGGGACCTTCCCGAGCAGTACTTC; j_call: TRBJ2-7; d_call: NA; v_call: TRBV4-1; clone_size: NA
cdr3_aa: CAWKPGHTTEAFF; cdr3_nt: TGTGCCTGGAAGCCAGGGCATACCACTGAAGCTTTCTTT; j_call: TRBJ1-1; d_call: NA; v_call: TRBV30; clone_size: NA
cdr3_aa: CASSQETGGFYEQYF; cdr3_nt: TGTGCCAGCAGTCAAGAGACAGGGGGCTTCTACGAGCAGTACTTC; j_call: TRBJ2-7; d_call: TRBD1; v_call: TRBV28; clone_size: NA
cdr3_aa: CASSQEARIKYGYTF; cdr3_nt: TGCGCCAGCAGCCAAGAGGCCAGGATAAAGTATGGCTACACCTTC; j_call: TRBJ1-2; d_call: NA; v_call: TRBV4-3; clone_size: NA
cdr3_aa: CASSIRRGLNTEAFF; cdr3_nt: TGTGCCAGCAGCATTCGGAGGGGACTGAACACTGAAGCTTTCTTT; j_call: TRBJ1-1; d_call: NA; v_call: TRBV11-2; clone_size: NA
cdr3_aa: CASNLFSGRRFHEQFF; cdr3_nt: TGTGCCAGCAACCTATTTAGCGGGAGGAGGTTCCATGAGCAGTTCTTC; j_call: TRBJ2-1; d_call: TRBD2; v_call: TRBV6-6; clone_size: NA
cdr3_aa: CASSQNLQGYGHTF; cdr3_nt: TGTGCCAGCAGCCAAAACCTACAGGGCTATGGCCACACCTTC; j_call: TRBJ1-2; d_call: NA; v_call: TRBV3-1/TRBV3-2; clone_size: NA
cdr3_aa: CASWNSGANVLTF; cdr3_nt: TGTGCCAGCTGGAACTCTGGGGCCAACGTCCTGACTTTC; j_call: TRBJ2-6; d_call: NA; v_call: TRBV3-1/TRBV3-2; clone_size: NA
cdr3_aa: CASSLALSYEQYF; cdr3_nt: TGCGCCAGCAGCTTGGCCCTATCCTACGAGCAGTACTTC; j_call: TRBJ2-7; d_call: NA; v_call: TRBV5-1; clone_size: NA
cdr3_aa: CASSNSGTGDHEQFF; cdr3_nt: TGTGCCAGCAGTAACTCCGGGACCGGAGATCATGAGCAGTTCTTC; j_call: TRBJ2-1; d_call: NA; v_call: TRBV25-1; clone_size: NA
cdr3_aa: CASSPSGTAYQETQYF; cdr3_nt: TGTGCCAGCAGCCCCTCCGGGACAGCGTACCAAGAGACCCAGTACTTC; j_call: TRBJ2-5; d_call: TRBD1; v_call: TRBV3-1/TRBV3-2; clone_size: NA
cdr3_aa: CATSVGSLGTGELFF; cdr3_nt: TGTGCCACCAGTGTGGGCAGTTTGGGCACCGGGGAGCTGTTTTTT; j_call: TRBJ2-2; d_call: NA; v_call: TRBV24-1; clone_size: NA
cdr3_aa: CASTQIKDDSSYEQYF; cdr3_nt: TGTGCCAGCACCCAGATAAAGGACGACAGCTCCTACGAGCAGTACTTC; j_call: TRBJ2-7; d_call: NA; v_call: TRBV7-3; clone_size: NA
cdr3_aa: CASSLFGASGSYEQYF; cdr3_nt: TGTGCCAGCAGCTTATTTGGGGCTAGCGGTTCCTACGAGCAGTACTTC; j_call: TRBJ2-7; d_call: TRBD2; v_call: TRBV7-3; clone_size: NA
cdr3_aa: CASRSGSSYNEQFF; cdr3_nt: TGTGCCAGCCGTAGCGGGAGCTCCTACAATGAGCAGTTCTTC; j_call: TRBJ2-1; d_call: TRBD2; v_call: TRBV25-1; clone_size: NA
cdr3_aa: CAYQGQPNTEAFF; cdr3_nt: TGTGCCTACCAGGGACAGCCTAACACTGAAGCTTTCTTT; j_call: TRBJ1-1; d_call: TRBD1; v_call: TRBV30; clone_size: NA
cdr3_aa: CASSPLTAGRYEQYF; cdr3_nt: TGCGCCAGCAGCCCCTTGACAGCGGGAAGATACGAGCAGTACTTC; j_call: TRBJ2-7; d_call: TRBD2; v_call: TRBV4-1; clone_size: NA
cdr3_aa: CATSEGQGKNEQFF; cdr3_nt: TGTGCCACCAGTGAGGGACAGGGTAAAAATGAGCAGTTCTTC; j_call: TRBJ2-1; d_call: TRBD1; v_call: TRBV24-1; clone_size: once
cdr3_aa: CASRHGDRKNEKLFF; cdr3_nt: TGTGCCAGCAGGCATGGGGACAGGAAAAATGAAAAACTGTTTTTT; j_call: TRBJ1-4; d_call: TRBD1; v_call: TRBV28; clone_size: NA
cdr3_aa: CASSPRRTGGDNEKLFF; cdr3_nt: TGTGCCAGCTCACCACGCCGGACAGGGGGGGATAATGAAAAACTGTTTTTT; j_call: TRBJ1-4; d_call: TRBD1; v_call: TRBV18; clone_size: NA
cdr3_aa: CASSAGLAGAEQYF; cdr3_nt: TGCGCCAGCAGCGCGGGACTAGCGGGAGCCGAGCAGTACTTC; j_call: TRBJ2-7; d_call: TRBD2; v_call: TRBV5-1; clone_size: NA
cdr3_aa: CASSQEGTGGIGELFF; cdr3_nt: TGCGCCAGCAGCCAAGAAGGGACAGGGGGCATCGGGGAGCTGTTTTTT; j_call: TRBJ2-2; d_call: TRBD1; v_call: TRBV4-1; clone_size: NA
cdr3_aa: CASRSGHYNEQFF; cdr3_nt: TGTGCCAGCAGGTCCGGCCACTACAATGAGCAGTTCTTC; j_call: TRBJ2-1; d_call: NA; v_call: TRBV12-3/TRBV12-4; clone_size: once
cdr3_aa: CASSSDGGPGNTIYF; cdr3_nt: TGCGCCAGCAGCTCAGATGGGGGACCTGGAAACACCATATATTTT; j_call: TRBJ1-3; d_call: NA; v_call: TRBV5-1; clone_size: NA
cdr3_aa: CAITFDRVNTEAFF; cdr3_nt: TGTGCCATCACTTTCGACAGGGTGAACACTGAAGCTTTCTTT; j_call: TRBJ1-1; d_call: TRBD1; v_call: TRBV10-3; clone_size: NA
cdr3_aa: CASSQDRLETYEQFF; cdr3_nt: TGCGCCAGCAGCCAAGATCGACTAGAAACATATGAGCAGTTCTTC; j_call: TRBJ2-1; d_call: NA; v_call: TRBV4-3; clone_size: NA
cdr3_aa: CASSTTVRAGSFGSPLHF; cdr3_nt: TGTGCCAGTAGTACCACCGTTCGTGCAGGGAGCTTCGGGTCACCCCTCCACTTT; j_call: TRBJ1-6; d_call: NA; v_call: TRBV19; clone_size: NA
cdr3_aa: CASSQGSTTEETQYF; cdr3_nt: TGTGCCAGCAGCCAAGGGAGTACGACAGAAGAGACCCAGTACTTC; j_call: TRBJ2-5; d_call: NA; v_call: TRBV3-1/TRBV3-2; clone_size: NA
cdr3_aa: CSVVTVNEQFF; cdr3_nt: TGCAGCGTCGTGACTGTCAATGAGCAGTTCTTC; j_call: TRBJ2-1; d_call: NA; v_call: TRBV29-1; clone_size: few
cdr3_aa: CASSPGRTDDSNQPQHF; cdr3_nt: TGTGCCAGCAGCCCAGGGCGGACGGATGATAGCAATCAGCCCCAGCATTTT; j_call: TRBJ1-5; d_call: NA; v_call: TRBV5-4; clone_size: NA
cdr3_aa: CASSQKSRRGHDTEAFF; cdr3_nt: TGCGCCAGCAGTCAAAAAAGTCGCAGGGGGCACGACACTGAAGCTTTCTTT; j_call: TRBJ1-1; d_call: TRBD1; v_call: TRBV23-1; clone_size: NA
cdr3_aa: CASSGGGHAGGEQYF; cdr3_nt: TGTGCCAGCAGTGGCGGGGGGCACGCCGGAGGCGAGCAGTACTTC; j_call: TRBJ2-7; d_call: TRBD2; v_call: TRBV25-1; clone_size: NA
cdr3_aa: CASSPAGGAMSEQFF; cdr3_nt: TGTGCCAGCTCACCGGCGGGAGGAGCTATGAGTGAGCAGTTCTTC; j_call: TRBJ2-1; d_call: TRBD2; v_call: TRBV18; clone_size: NA
cdr3_aa: CASSSGGSAGGANVLTF; cdr3_nt: TGTGCCAGCAGCTCCGGTGGCAGCGCGGGGGGGGCCAACGTCCTGACTTTC; j_call: TRBJ2-6; d_call: NA; v_call: TRBV7-2; clone_size: NA
cdr3_aa: CASSHHVRGTGEQYF; cdr3_nt: TGTGCCAGCAGCCACCACGTCAGGGGAACTGGCGAGCAGTACTTC; j_call: TRBJ2-7; d_call: NA; v_call: TRBV3-1/TRBV3-2; clone_size: NA
cdr3_aa: CAIGPPLHF; cdr3_nt: TGTGCCATCGGGCCCCCCCTCCACTTT; j_call: TRBJ1-6; d_call: NA; v_call: TRBV12-3/TRBV12-4; clone_size: NA
cdr3_aa: CASSSLWTSGMNNEQFF; cdr3_nt: TGTGCCAGTAGTTCACTATGGACTAGCGGGATGAACAATGAGCAGTTCTTC; j_call: TRBJ2-1; d_call: TRBD2; v_call: TRBV19; clone_size: NA
cdr3_aa: CASTLRDRGYTGELFF; cdr3_nt: TGTGCCAGTACCCTCCGGGACAGGGGATACACCGGGGAGCTGTTTTTT; j_call: TRBJ2-2; d_call: TRBD1; v_call: TRBV19; clone_size: NA
cdr3_aa: CASSPSLGGPNYGYTF; cdr3_nt: TGTGCCAGTAGTCCCTCGCTGGGGGGGCCTAACTATGGCTACACCTTC; j_call: TRBJ1-2; d_call: NA; v_call: TRBV19; clone_size: NA
cdr3_aa: CASSPGQGIAEQYF; cdr3_nt: TGTGCCAGCAGCCCGGGACAGGGGATCGCCGAGCAGTACTTC; j_call: TRBJ2-7; d_call: TRBD1; v_call: TRBV14; clone_size: NA
cdr3_aa: CASSTSPGSYGYTF; cdr3_nt: TGTGCCAGCAGTACATCTCCCGGCTCCTATGGCTACACCTTC; j_call: TRBJ1-2; d_call: NA; v_call: TRBV6-5; clone_size: NA
cdr3_aa: CASKPDRENGYTF; cdr3_nt: TGTGCCAGCAAACCTGACAGGGAGAATGGCTACACCTTC; j_call: TRBJ1-2; d_call: TRBD1; v_call: TRBV6-5; clone_size: NA
cdr3_aa: CASSSDTRGAFF; cdr3_nt: TGTGCCAGCAGCTCGGACACTCGAGGGGCTTTCTTT; j_call: TRBJ1-1; d_call: NA; v_call: TRBV7-9; clone_size: NA
cdr3_aa: CASSVDIGDSGNTIYF; cdr3_nt: TGTGCCAGCAGCGTCGACATCGGAGACTCTGGAAACACCATATATTTT; j_call: TRBJ1-3; d_call: NA; v_call: TRBV5-4; clone_size: NA
cdr3_aa: CASSLSGRSLYGYTF; cdr3_nt: TGTGCCAGCAGTTTAAGTGGACGGAGCCTCTATGGCTACACCTTC; j_call: TRBJ1-2; d_call: NA; v_call: TRBV28; clone_size: NA
cdr3_aa: CASSIRPGETQYF; cdr3_nt: TGTGCCAGCAGTATCCGGCCCGGAGAGACCCAGTACTTC; j_call: TRBJ2-5; d_call: NA; v_call: TRBV6-4; clone_size: NA
cdr3_aa: CASSITSGVGQFF; cdr3_nt: TGTGCCAGTAGTATTACTAGCGGGGTGGGGCAGTTCTTC; j_call: TRBJ2-1; d_call: TRBD2; v_call: TRBV19; clone_size: NA
cdr3_aa: CASSEDGGSYGYTF; cdr3_nt: TGTGCCAGCAGTGAAGATGGAGGGAGCTATGGCTACACCTTC; j_call: TRBJ1-2; d_call: NA; v_call: TRBV25-1; clone_size: NA
cdr3_aa: CASSHGSNYGYTF; cdr3_nt: TGTGCCAGCAGCCACGGGAGTAACTATGGCTACACCTTC; j_call: TRBJ1-2; d_call: NA; v_call: TRBV3-1/TRBV3-2; clone_size: NA
cdr3_aa: CASSLRTVTGVGSNTIYF; cdr3_nt: TGTGCCAGCAGCTTGAGGACAGTGACAGGGGTTGGGTCGAACACCATATATTTT; j_call: TRBJ1-3; d_call: TRBD1; v_call: TRBV7-9; clone_size: NA
cdr3_aa: CTWSEGNIYEQYF; cdr3_nt: TGTACCTGGAGTGAGGGAAACATCTACGAGCAGTACTTC; j_call: TRBJ2-7; d_call: NA; v_call: TRBV30; clone_size: once